Each of the 28 T cell receptor beta chains below was sequenced from the same sample in a study of identical twins (dated by TCRdb to about 2016). The library was built by means of 5' RACE. For sequencing, an Illumina HiSeq 2000 was employed. The raw public reads went through TCRdb reprocessing: fastp at Q25, MiXCR clone calling, in-frame beta chains kept. Each entry merges the rows of one CDR3 protein and shows their most common DNA and genes. For this sample there are about 480,000 distinct CDR3 sequences; approximately 15% appear just once. Approximately 0.52% of the sample is taken by the ten largest. These data were also filed under a second study, of yellow fever vaccine responses in identical twins.

Sequencing was performed on CD4+ T cells sorted from blood. The origin of the receptors is a woman aged 18-29 years in good health.

The sample holds a few counts of this clonotype. V gene TRBV10-1 combines with J gene TRBJ2-3, with TRBD2 identical over 7 bases. The CDR3 is 12 residues long. CDR1 and CDR2 from the germline V gene are WNHNN and SYGVQD (reference sequence). Trimming removed 10 bases from V and 5 bases from J; junction bases left unmatched: 6. The CDR3 nucleotides read TGCGCCATAGGACCGGGAGGAGATACGCAGTATTTT. It translates to CAIGPGGDTQYF.

This chain links TRBV7-8 with TRBJ1-4, with no clear D. CDR1 is SGHVS, CDR2 FQNEAQ, per germline. V was trimmed by 1 base and J by 8 bases, leaving 14 bases between them. The CDR3 spans 15 residues. The CDR3 sequence is CASSLVGGSKEKLFF. CDR3 coding DNA: TGTGCCAGCAGCTTAGTTGGCGGGTCAAAGGAAAAACTGTTTTTT.

J is TRBJ2-5 and V is TRBV10-3; D is unresolved. Germline CDR1 is ENHRY and CDR2 is SYGVKD. V lost 2 bases and J 5 bases, leaving 6 bases between the germline ends. This CDR3 has 12 residues. The CDR3 spells CAISETRETQYF. CDR3 bases: TGTGCCATCAGTGAGACCCGGGAGACCCAGTACTTC.

This clonotype has more than one count but fewer than ten. This rearrangement joins TRBV6-2 or TRBV6-3 to TRBJ2-1, with unresolved D. The CDR3 has 14 residues. CDR1 is MNHEY, CDR2 SVGEGT, per germline. Trimming shortened V by 0 bases and J by 6 bases, and 9 bases separated the two germline ends. The CDR3 loop reads CASSYSMVGNEQFF. The CDR3 DNA reads as TGTGCCAGCAGTTACTCGATGGTGGGCAATGAGCAGTTCTTC.

This clonotype occurred a few times. The V gene is TRBV10-3, the J gene TRBJ1-2, with D perhaps TRBD1 (6 bases). The CDR3 runs 13 residues. V was cut by 5 bases and J by 6 bases, with 13 bases left in between. Germline V CDR1 and CDR2: ENHRY, SYGVKD. CDR3 loop: CAISNRVEDGYTF. The CDR3 coding sequence is TGTGCCATCAGTAACAGGGTTGAGGATGGCTACACCTTC.

V usage is TRBV12-3 or TRBV12-4 and J usage is TRBJ2-7; TRBD1 is a possible D gene (6 bases). V shed 5 bases and J shed 2 bases, with 13 bases lying between them. This CDR3 comprises 14 residues. The CDR3 is CASSPHQGTYEQYF. The CDR3 DNA reads as TGTGCCAGCAGTCCACACCAGGGGACCTACGAGCAGTACTTC.

This clonotype was seen ten or more times. The rearrangement joins TRBV6-1 to TRBJ2-5, with D tentatively TRBD1 (5 bases). The germline CDR1 and CDR2 sequences are MNHNS and SASEGT. With 6 bases removed from V and 9 bases from J, the gap between germline ends came to 20 bases. The CDR3 loop spans 14 amino acids. The CDR3 reads CASSLGQSSFAQYF. The CDR3 DNA follows: TGTGCCAGCAGCCTTGGACAAAGTTCCTTCGCCCAGTACTTC.

The rearrangement uses TRBV20-1 and TRBJ1-5, with TRBD1 as a possible D gene (6 bases). Trimming cost V 4 bases and J 5 bases, with 12 bases left between them. CDR3 size: 13 residues. Germline loops: CDR1 DFQATT, CDR2 SNEGSKA (reference sequence). The CDR3 reads CSATGTRYQPQHF. The CDR3 coding sequence is TGCAGTGCTACCGGGACAAGGTATCAGCCCCAGCATTTT.

The V call is TRBV9, the J call TRBJ2-7; no firm D call. The germline V and J ends were trimmed by 2 bases and 3 bases, with 9 bases remaining between them. The CDR3 has 13 amino acids. The V gene's germline CDR1 is SGDLS and CDR2 YYNGEE. CDR3 residues: CASSVGWGYEQYF. CDR3 nucleotide sequence: TGTGCCAGCAGCGTTGGTTGGGGCTACGAGCAGTACTTC.

This sequence joins TRBV3-1 and TRBJ1-6, with 10 bases matching TRBD1. J gave up 8 bases and V 7 bases, and 2 bases lay outside the gene matches. CDR3 length equals 13 residues. Per the germline V gene, CDR1 is LGHDT and CDR2 is YNNKEL (reference sequence). CDR3 in DNA: TGTGCCAGCACCGGGACAGGGGATTCACCCCTCCACTTT. Translating it yields CASTGTGDSPLHF.

The gene calls are TRBV18 and TRBJ2-1; no reliable D call. V was pared by 3 bases and J by 6 bases, with 9 bases between. CDR3 length equals 13 residues. Germline CDR1 is KGHSH and CDR2 is LQKENI. This chain's CDR3 is CASSPSPTNEQFF. CDR3 nucleotide sequence: TGTGCCAGCTCACCGTCCCCGACCAATGAGCAGTTCTTC.

This clonotype has just a few counts. This sequence joins TRBV7-6 and TRBJ2-5; 9 nucleotides line up with TRBD1. Unmatched junction bases numbered 6, after V lost 4 bases and J lost 6 bases. This CDR3 comprises 14 residues. Per germline, CDR1 SGHVS and CDR2 FNYEAQ. CDR3 coding DNA: TGTGCCAGCAGCTCCGGGACAGGGTCGAAGACCCAGTACTTC. It yields the protein CASSSGTGSKTQYF.

This clonotype was seen a handful of times. The chain has TRBV7-2 and TRBJ2-3; D perhaps matches TRBD2 (6 bases). Germline-derived CDR1 and CDR2 are SGHTA and FQGNSA. The length of the CDR3 is 16 residues. The V and J ends lost 5 bases and 0 bases respectively, with 15 bases between them. For the CDR3, the DNA is TGTGCCAGCAGCCCGCGGGGACCCTATAGCACAGATACGCAGTATTTT. Translation: CASSPRGPYSTDTQYF. Combining the CDR3 with reference TRBV7-2 and TRBJ2-3 gives the whole variable domain GAGVSQSPSNKVTEKGKDVELRCDPISGHTALYWYRQSLGQGLEFLIYFQGNSAPDKSGLPSDRFSAERTGGSVSTLTIQRTQQEDSAVYLCASSPRGPYSTDTQYFGPGTRLTVL.

This clonotype has only a few counts. This chain links TRBV7-2 with TRBJ2-2, with 8 bases that match TRBD2. Germline values: CDR1 SGHTA, CDR2 FQGNSA. The CDR3 consists of 16 residues. Trimming at V came to 5 bases and at J to 4 bases, leaving 9 bases not matched to a gene. The CDR3 reads CASSPREGRLTGELFF. CDR3 bases: TGTGCCAGCAGCCCCCGGGAGGGGAGACTCACCGGGGAGCTGTTTTTT.

Only a few counts were recorded for this clonotype. The V call is TRBV7-8, the J call TRBJ2-3, with a weak D call TRBD1 (5 bases). Germline values: CDR1 SGHVS, CDR2 FQNEAQ. V was shortened by 5 bases and J by 2 bases, with 17 bases between the two germline ends. The CDR3 runs 16 residues. The CDR3 spells CASSPRSQENTDTQYF. In DNA, the CDR3 is TGTGCCAGCAGCCCCCGGTCACAGGAGAACACAGATACGCAGTATTTT.

This rearrangement joins TRBV7-2 to TRBJ2-2; D is ambiguous. V was cut by 0 bases and J by 3 bases, with 5 bases left in between. CDR1 and CDR2 from the germline V gene are SGHTA and FQGNSA. This CDR3 contains 14 residues. CDR3 sequence: CASSLARHTGELFF. The CDR3 DNA follows: TGTGCCAGCAGCTTAGCGCGGCACACCGGGGAGCTGTTTTTT.

The chain joins TRBV24-1 to TRBJ2-2, with a possible D match to TRBD2 (5 bases). Trimming removed 2 bases at V and 7 bases at J, with 16 bases between. The CDR3 has 16 residues. Germline assignment: CDR1 KGHDR and CDR2 SFDVKD. The CDR3 DNA reads as TGTGCCACCAGTGATTATCATTCGGCCCGGGGCGGGGAGCTGTTTTTT. Translation: CATSDYHSARGGELFF.

The table lists this clonotype with many counts. The V and J genes are TRBV3-1 and TRBJ2-7; no definite D call. Germline V gene data show CDR1 as LGHDT and CDR2 as YNNKEL (reference sequence). The V end lost 0 bases, the J end lost 4 bases, and 1 base lay between the germline ends. The CDR3 contains 11 residues. CDR3 sequence (DNA): TGTGCCAGCAGCCAAGAATACGAGCAGTACTTC. Translation: CASSQEYEQYF.

The V gene is TRBV4-3, the J gene TRBJ2-7, with 12 nucleotides matching TRBD1. Germline CDR1 LGHNA, CDR2 YSLEER. The CDR3 runs 17 residues. Trimming at V came to 2 bases and at J to 5 bases, leaving 10 bases not matched to a gene. The CDR3: CASSQFSHGTGGNEQYF. DNA of the CDR3: TGCGCCAGCAGCCAATTTAGTCACGGGACAGGGGGCAACGAGCAGTACTTC.

V usage is TRBV3-1 and J usage is TRBJ2-2, with unresolved D. The germline V gene has CDR1 LGHDT and CDR2 YNNKEL (reference sequence). V was clipped by 4 bases and J by 1 base, with 13 bases between them. This CDR3 is 16 amino acids long. CDR3 region: CASSPQWRQNTGELFF. CDR3 coding DNA: TGTGCCAGCAGCCCCCAATGGAGACAGAACACCGGGGAGCTGTTTTTT.

The V gene is TRBV9, the J gene TRBJ2-4; D is ambiguous. V was trimmed by 0 bases and J by 6 bases, leaving 19 bases between them. The CDR3 extends over 17 amino acids. The germline gives CDR1 SGDLS, CDR2 YYNGEE. CDR3 DNA sequence: TGTGCCAGCAGCGTAGAATTCCCGACCCTCTCAGGAAACATTCAGTACTTC. As protein: CASSVEFPTLSGNIQYF.

There are many counts of this clonotype. The chain is built from TRBV29-1 and TRBJ2-3; no clear D. V was cut by 2 bases and J by 0 bases, with 3 bases left in between. Germline V CDR1 and CDR2: SQVTM, ANQGSEA. The CDR3 runs 12 residues. In nucleotides, the CDR3 is TGCAGCGTTGAATACAGCACAGATACGCAGTATTTT. This encodes CSVEYSTDTQYF.

This clonotype was seen a handful of times. V and J are TRBV20-1 and TRBJ2-3, with a weak D call TRBD2 (5 bases). V lost 2 bases and J 2 bases, leaving 17 bases between the germline ends. The germline V gene encodes CDR1 DFQATT and CDR2 SNEGSKA (reference sequence). The CDR3 is 16 amino acids. The DNA of the CDR3 is TGCAGTGCTAGACAACGACTCAAACGGGACACAGATACGCAGTATTTT. Translated: CSARQRLKRDTDTQYF.

This clonotype was recorded a few times. The chain links TRBV7-9 to TRBJ1-4; 7 bases agree with TRBD1. With 1 base clipped from V and 2 bases from J, the junction kept 7 bases outside the gene matches. The CDR3 extends over 17 amino acids. Germline V lookup: CDR1 SEHNR, CDR2 FQNEAQ (reference sequence). The CDR3 region is CASSLGGTALTNEKLFF. The CDR3 nucleotides read TGTGCCAGCAGCTTAGGCGGGACAGCTCTCACTAATGAAAAACTGTTTTTT.

This chain joins TRBV7-9 and TRBJ1-4; D is unclear. V lost 3 bases to trimming and J lost 6 bases, with 5 bases between them. Per the germline V gene, CDR1 is SEHNR and CDR2 is FQNEAQ (reference sequence). The CDR3 has 12 residues. The CDR3 spells CASSLLDEKLFF. The CDR3 nucleotides read TGTGCCAGCAGCTTGCTAGATGAAAAACTGTTTTTT.

This chain uses TRBV5-1 with TRBJ2-6; 7 nucleotides match TRBD1. The CDR3 covers 18 residues. The V gene's germline CDR1 is SGHRS and CDR2 YFSETQ. Trimming cost V 4 bases and J 0 bases; bases outside gene matches: 10. For the CDR3, the DNA is TGCGCCAGCAGCGATCCGACAGGGCGTCCCTCTGGGGCCAACGTCCTGACTTTC. Protein: CASSDPTGRPSGANVLTF.

This clonotype was detected many times. The rearrangement links TRBV5-6 to TRBJ2-1; D remains unclear. Trimming left V 1 base short and J 3 bases short, with 8 bases between. CDR3 length: 14 residues. Germline V gene lookup returns CDR1 SGHDT and CDR2 YYEEEE. As DNA, the CDR3 is TGTGCCAGCAGCTTGTACGGCCGCTACAATGAGCAGTTCTTC. Its protein is CASSLYGRYNEQFF.

This rearrangement joins TRBV15 to TRBJ2-1; D may be TRBD1 or TRBD2 (5 bases each). V was shortened by 2 bases and J by 5 bases, with 13 bases between the two germline ends. Germline V CDR1 and CDR2: LNHNV, YYDKDF (reference sequence). The CDR3 has 15 amino acids. The DNA for the CDR3 is TGTGCCACCAGCAGACAAAATAGGGGAGACAATGAGCAGTTCTTC. Translated, it gives CATSRQNRGDNEQFF.